This T cell receptor beta chain was captured by sequencing in a study of T cell repertoires in aging, cancer and after chemotherapy. At the level of the study: The whole study produced a dataset of around 8.4 million TCR reads. Regarding the study as a whole: In cancer patients, declining TCR diversity with age involved lost richness and lost evenness.

Peripheral blood genomic DNA, not sorted cells or RNA, was the template. J lost 5 bases, V lost 1 base, and 6 bases had no gene match. This CDR3 contains 15 residues. TRB rearrangements spanning V, D and J were amplified using mixed TRB-A/B primers. TCRdb re-derived calls from the multiplex PCR reads in MiXCR, one entry per CDR3 protein. Altogether approximately 2,200 distinct CDR3 sequences are present, less than 30% being singletons, with the ten largest covering about 8.8%. This clonotype was picked up a small number of times. Its antigen is unidentified. This clonotype was obtained from a human donor with a solid tumor. This chain uses TRBV12-3 or TRBV12-4 with TRBJ2-5, with 8 nucleotides matching TRBD1. The source material was blood. The CDR3 coding sequence is TGTGCCAGCAGTTTAGGGACAGGGAATTGGGAGACCCAGTACTTC. It encodes CASSLGTGNWETQYF.